Sequencing of this T cell receptor (beta chain) was carried out in a study of T cell responses to AZD1222 COVID-19 vaccine. V lost 0 bases to trimming and J lost 3 bases, with 12 bases between them. Germline V gene data show CDR1 as MGHRA and CDR2 as YSYEKL. This CDR3 comprises 15 residues. The protocol was immunoSEQ multiplex PCR, while the TCRdb copy is restricted to in-frame clones and leaves out a portion. The repertoire includes roughly 130,000 clones, more than 85% of them detected once, and about 4.1% sits in the top ten. This clone was seen only a few times. Its specificity is unknown. Overall study results and limits: Of the AZD1222 recipients, only five to seven were seropositive at baseline. Vaccine-related CD4 TCRs covered spike, predominating at 160-218 and 743-854. Samples come after the peak T cell response, not at day 14. Donor demographics were predominantly white British with a female majority; clonal diversity may be underestimated.

This sample comprised peripheral blood, obtained 28 days after the second AZD1222 dose. This rearrangement joins TRBV4-1 to TRBJ2-7; a weak D match, TRBD2 (5 bases). This sequence was found in an adult who received the AZD1222 COVID-19 vaccine. The CDR3 DNA is TGCGCCAGCAGCCAAGATGAGGGCTACTACTACGAGCAGTACTTC. Translating it yields CASSQDEGYYYEQYF.